This T cell receptor beta chain derives from a study of graft-versus-host responses after intestinal transplantation. About the research overall: Isolated intestinal, liver-intestinal, or multivisceral transplants were what recipients had. Each recipient received anti-thymocyte globulin induction, then tacrolimus and steroids for around 3 years.

General study findings and limits: After transplant, early declines in HvG clones were associated with peak levels of circulating GvH clones.

The data were produced by immunoSEQ multiplex PCR, yet TCRdb's version contains in-frame clones alone and is incomplete. The sample contains tens of thousands of clones, about 81% of which appear only once. Comment on this clone: What it recognizes is unknown.

This sequence originates from a human donor who received an intestinal transplant. The input for sequencing was unstimulated CD4+ T cells sorted from spleen or lymph node cells, taken before intestinal transplant.

DNA of the CDR3: TGTGCCAGCAGTTTAAGGCGGTTTCGGACAGGTTACACAGATACGCAGTATTTT. Translating it yields CASSLRRFRTGYTDTQYF. The chain combines TRBV27 with TRBJ2-3; 7 nucleotides agree with TRBD1. CDR1 is MNHEY and CDR2 is SMNVEV in the germline V gene (reference sequence). This CDR3 is built from 18 residues. Germline trimming cut 2 bases from V and 2 bases from J; bases unmatched to any gene: 13.